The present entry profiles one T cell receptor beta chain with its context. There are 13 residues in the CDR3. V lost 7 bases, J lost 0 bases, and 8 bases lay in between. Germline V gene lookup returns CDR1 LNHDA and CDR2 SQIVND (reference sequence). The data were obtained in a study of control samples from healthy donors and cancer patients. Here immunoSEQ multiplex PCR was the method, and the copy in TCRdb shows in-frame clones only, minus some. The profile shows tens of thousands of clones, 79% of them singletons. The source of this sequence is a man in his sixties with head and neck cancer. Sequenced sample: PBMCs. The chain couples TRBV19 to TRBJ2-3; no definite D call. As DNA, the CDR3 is TGTGCCAGTACCTCAGCTAGCACAGATACGCAGTATTTT. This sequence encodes CASTSASTDTQYF.